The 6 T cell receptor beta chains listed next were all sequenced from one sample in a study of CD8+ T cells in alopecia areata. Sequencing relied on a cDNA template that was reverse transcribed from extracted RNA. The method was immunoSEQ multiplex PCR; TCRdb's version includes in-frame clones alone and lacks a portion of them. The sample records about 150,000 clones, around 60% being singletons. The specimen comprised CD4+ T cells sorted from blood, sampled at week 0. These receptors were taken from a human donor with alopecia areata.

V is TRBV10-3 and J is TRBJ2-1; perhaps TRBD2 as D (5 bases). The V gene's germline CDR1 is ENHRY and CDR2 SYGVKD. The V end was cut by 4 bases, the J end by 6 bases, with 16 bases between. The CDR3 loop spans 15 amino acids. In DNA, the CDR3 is TGTGCCATCAGTGCTCTGGGAAACGGGGTCAATGAGCAGTTCTTC. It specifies CAISALGNGVNEQFF.

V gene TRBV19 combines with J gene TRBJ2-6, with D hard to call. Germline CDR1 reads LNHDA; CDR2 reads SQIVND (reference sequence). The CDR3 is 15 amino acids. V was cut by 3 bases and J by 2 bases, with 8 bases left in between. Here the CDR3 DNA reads TGTGCCAGTAGTATGGTTAGGGCTGGGGCCAACGTCCTGACTTTC. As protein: CASSMVRAGANVLTF.

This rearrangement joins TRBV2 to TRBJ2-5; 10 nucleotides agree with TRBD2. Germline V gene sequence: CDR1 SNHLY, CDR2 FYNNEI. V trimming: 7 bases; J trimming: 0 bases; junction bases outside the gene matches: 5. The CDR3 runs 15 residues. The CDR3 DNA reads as TGTGCCAGCAACCCTAGCGGGGGTTACCAAGAGACCCAGTACTTC. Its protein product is CASNPSGGYQETQYF.

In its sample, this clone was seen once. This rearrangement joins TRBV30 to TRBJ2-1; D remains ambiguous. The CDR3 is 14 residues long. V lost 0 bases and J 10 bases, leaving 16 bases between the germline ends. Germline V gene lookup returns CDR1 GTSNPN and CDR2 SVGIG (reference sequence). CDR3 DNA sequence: TGTGCCTGGAGTGTACCACGTCTCACCCCGGAGCAGTTCTTC. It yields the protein CAWSVPRLTPEQFF.

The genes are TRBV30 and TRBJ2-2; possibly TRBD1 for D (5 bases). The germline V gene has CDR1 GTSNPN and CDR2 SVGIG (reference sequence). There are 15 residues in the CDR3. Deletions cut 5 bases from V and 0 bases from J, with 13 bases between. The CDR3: CAWGHVSTNTGELFF. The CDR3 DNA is TGTGCCTGGGGACACGTCTCGACGAACACCGGGGAGCTGTTTTTT. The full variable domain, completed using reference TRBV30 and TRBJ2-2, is SQTIHQWPATLVQPVGSPLSLECTVEGTSNPNLYWYRQAAGRGLQLLFYSVGIGQISSEVPQNLSASRPQDRQFILSSKKLLLSDSGFYLCAWGHVSTNTGELFFGEGSRLTVL.

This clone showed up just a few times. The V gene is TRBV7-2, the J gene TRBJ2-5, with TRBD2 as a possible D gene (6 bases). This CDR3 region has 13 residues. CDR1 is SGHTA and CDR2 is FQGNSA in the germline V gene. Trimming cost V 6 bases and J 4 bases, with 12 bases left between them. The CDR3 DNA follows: TGTGCCAGCAGTTATAGCGGTGGAGAGACCCAGTACTTC. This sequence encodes CASSYSGGETQYF. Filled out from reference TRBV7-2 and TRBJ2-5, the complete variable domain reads GAGVSQSPSNKVTEKGKDVELRCDPISGHTALYWYRQSLGQGLEFLIYFQGNSAPDKSGLPSDRFSAERTGGSVSTLTIQRTQQEDSAVYLCASSYSGGETQYFGPGTRLLVL.